This TCR beta chain originates from a study of T cell responses to AZD1222 COVID-19 vaccine. Study observations and caveats: AZD1222 recipients seropositive at baseline numbered only five to seven. Spike-wide vaccine-associated CD4 TCRs dominated at 160-218 and 743-854. The donor group comprised mostly white British people and more females; the analysis possibly underestimated clonal diversity. Sampling that yielded the repertoires occurred only after the peak T cell response.

CDR1 is LGHNT, CDR2 FRNRAP, per germline. Trimming left V 2 bases short and J 8 bases short, with 7 bases between. The CDR3 is 12 residues long. Clones were read by immunoSEQ multiplex PCR, and TCRdb kept only the in-frame ones, dropping some. Of roughly 160,000 clones in the sample, 94% were seen once. As regards this clone: Its antigen is as yet unknown.

This receptor was taken from an adult in good health. The sequences come from peripheral blood, collected on day 0 of AZD1222 vaccination. This chain uses TRBV12-5 with TRBJ2-1; D not resolved. In nucleotides, the CDR3 is TGTGCTAGTGGTTTGTCCCGGGATGAGCAGTTCTTC. It specifies CASGLSRDEQFF.